Listed here are 6 T cell receptor beta chains from one sample, sequenced in a study of T cells in Graves' hyperthyroidism and ophthalmopathy (dated by TCRdb to about 2019). Receptors were amplified or captured by multiplex PCR. The data were produced on an Illumina HiSeq 2000. The TCR beta CDR3 regions were amplified from the RNA transcripts. The TCR CDR3 was subjected to a first round of RT-PCR using the HTBI primer set and the Qiagen OneStep RT-PCR kit. TCRdb trimmed public reads at Q25 via fastp, called clones via MiXCR and kept in-frame beta chains. Rows merge per CDR3 protein into single entries with the most common DNA and genes. Counted in this sample were 560,000 or so distinct CDR3 sequences; just under 20% of them appeared once. Together, the top ten hold about 45% of the sample. What was sequenced was blood. Receptor source: a man aged 40-49 years with Graves' ophthalmopathy.

In this sample, this clonotype turned up many times. The chain joins TRBV6-2 or TRBV6-3 to TRBJ2-5; the D call may be TRBD1 or TRBD2 (5 bases each). The germline CDR1 and CDR2 sequences are MNHEY and SVGEGT. CDR3 length equals 14 residues. Between the trimmed V and J ends, which lost 6 bases and 1 base, there was a span of 12 bases. CDR3 sequence (DNA): TGTGCCAGCAGCCCCGGGACGGCCCAAGAGACCCAGTACTTC. It encodes CASSPGTAQETQYF.

The chain couples TRBV4-2 to TRBJ1-2, with 8 bases lining up with TRBD1. V shed 1 base, J shed 4 bases, and the junction held 8 bases outside the gene matches. CDR1 and CDR2 from the germline V gene are LGHNA and YNFKEQ. The CDR3 runs to 16 residues. The CDR3, as DNA: TGTGCCAGCAGCCAAGGATGGGGAGACAGGGGCTATGGCTACACCTTC. It specifies CASSQGWGDRGYGYTF.

This clonotype was seen many times. The rearrangement joins TRBV30 to TRBJ2-1; perhaps TRBD1 as D (5 bases). CDR1 and CDR2 (germline): GTSNPN, SVGIG (reference sequence). V gave up 4 bases and J gave up 7 bases, with 14 bases separating them. The CDR3 runs 13 residues. The CDR3 DNA follows: TGTGCCTGGACGTCCCAGGGCCCGAATGAGCAGTTCTTC. It translates to CAWTSQGPNEQFF. Combining the CDR3 with reference TRBV30 and TRBJ2-1 gives the whole variable domain SQTIHQWPATLVQPVGSPLSLECTVEGTSNPNLYWYRQAAGRGLQLLFYSVGIGQISSEVPQNLSASRPQDRQFILSSKKLLLSDSGFYLCAWTSQGPNEQFFGPGTRLTVL.

This clonotype showed up many times. The chain recombines TRBV3-1 with TRBJ1-1; D gene ambiguous. CDR3 length: 13 residues. Germline CDR1 is LGHDT and CDR2 is YNNKEL (reference sequence). V shed 0 bases and J shed 4 bases, with 6 bases lying between them. The DNA of the CDR3 is TGTGCCAGCAGCCAAGAAGGCTTCACTGAAGCTTTCTTT. Its translation: CASSQEGFTEAFF.

This clonotype was seen many times. The rearrangement links TRBV28 to TRBJ2-7; D unresolved. The CDR3 runs to 14 residues. Looked up from germline, CDR1 is MDHEN and CDR2 is SYDVKM. V lost 7 bases to trimming and J lost 4 bases, with 17 bases between them. DNA for the CDR3: TGTGCCAGCAACCCCACCGGAGTAGAGTACGAGCAGTACTTC. This translates into CASNPTGVEYEQYF.

This clonotype was detected a few times. The chain uses TRBV29-1 and TRBJ2-7, with D possibly matching TRBD1 (5 bases). V dropped 0 bases and J dropped 9 bases, with 12 bases sitting between them. The CDR3 is 12 amino acids. Germline V lookup: CDR1 SQVTM, CDR2 ANQGSEA. The DNA of the CDR3 is TGCAGCGTTGAAGAGGCAGGGAAGGGGCAGTACTTC. Its translation: CSVEEAGKGQYF.